Presented here are 32 T cell receptor beta chains from one specimen sequenced in a study of control samples from healthy donors and cancer patients (dated by TCRdb to the early 2020s). Libraries were built with the immunoSEQ multiplex PCR assay. TCRdb provides this immuneACCESS table in a form limited to in-frame rearrangements. Some clones are lacking; in checked studies, under half of them reflect an unresolved V gene, and why the rest are absent is not known. This sample is represented by around 48,000 clones; roughly 92% of them were singletons. Jointly, the top ten make up about 20% of the sample. Input material: PBMCs. These receptors all stem from a woman between 50 and 59 years old with head and neck cancer.

This clone came up once. V gene TRBV11-1 combines with J gene TRBJ1-2; D gene ambiguous. The CDR3 length is 14 residues. Per germline, CDR1 SGHAT and CDR2 FQDESV (reference sequence). Trimming removed 0 bases from V and 3 bases from J, with 8 bases in between. The CDR3 protein is CASSLAGNYYGYTF. The CDR3 DNA sequence: TGTGCCAGCAGCTTAGCGGGAAATTACTATGGCTACACCTTC.

The rearrangement uses TRBV18 and TRBJ1-1; D is unresolved. This CDR3 comprises 13 residues. The V gene lost 1 base and the J gene lost 1 base, with 4 bases spanning the gap. The germline gives CDR1 KGHSH, CDR2 LQKENI. This chain's CDR3 is CASSPQKNTEAFF. CDR3 nucleotides: TGTGCCAGCTCACCACAGAAGAACACTGAAGCTTTCTTT.

This clone appeared a single time. The V gene is TRBV4-2, the J gene TRBJ1-2; a weak D match, TRBD1 (5 bases). V lost 0 bases and J lost 3, with 5 bases in between. Per germline, CDR1 LGHNA and CDR2 YNFKEQ. This CDR3 is 13 amino acids long. The CDR3 sequence: CASSQDRDYGYTF. CDR3 nucleotide sequence: TGTGCCAGCAGCCAAGACAGGGACTATGGCTACACCTTC.

V is TRBV25-1 and J is TRBJ2-7, with D perhaps TRBD1 (7 bases). Looked up from germline, CDR1 is MGHDK and CDR2 is SYGVNS. This CDR3 has 14 residues. Deletions cut 6 bases from V and 5 bases from J, with 17 bases between. CDR3 sequence reads: CASRDGGGADEQYF. In nucleotides, the CDR3 is TGTGCCAGCAGAGATGGAGGGGGCGCCGACGAGCAGTACTTC.

The chain employs TRBV5-4 and TRBJ2-5; 7 bases agree with TRBD1. V was pared by 4 bases and J by 2 bases, with 5 bases of the junction left unmatched. Germline CDR1 SGHNT, CDR2 YYREEE (reference sequence). There are 14 residues in the CDR3. CDR3: CASSGGQVQETQYF. For the CDR3, the DNA is TGTGCCAGCAGCGGCGGACAGGTTCAAGAGACCCAGTACTTC. Filled out from reference TRBV5-4 and TRBJ2-5, the complete variable domain reads ETGVTQSPTHLIKTRGQQVTLRCSSQSGHNTVSWYQQALGQGPQFIFQYYREEENGRGNFPPRFSGLQFPNYSSELNVNALELDDSALYLCASSGGQVQETQYFGPGTRLLVL.

The genes are TRBV14 and TRBJ1-2; D is unclear. CDR3 length: 14 residues. Germline V gene data show CDR1 as SGHDN and CDR2 as FVKESK. V gave up 0 bases and J gave up 2 bases, with 7 bases separating them. Here the CDR3 reads CASSQDWQNYGYTF. In DNA, the CDR3 is TGTGCCAGCAGCCAAGATTGGCAGAACTATGGCTACACCTTC.

The rearrangement uses TRBV7-9 and TRBJ2-1, with 8 positions matching TRBD1. Germline V gives CDR1 SEHNR, CDR2 FQNEAQ (reference sequence). The junction had 7 bases not matched to a gene; V was cut back by 4 bases and J by 5 bases. The CDR3 loop spans 15 amino acids. The CDR3 here is CASSSPGQANNEQFF. Written as DNA, the CDR3 is TGTGCCAGCAGCTCGCCGGGACAGGCCAACAATGAGCAGTTCTTC.

J is TRBJ1-2 and V is TRBV29-1, with TRBD1 matching 8 bases. Looked up from germline, CDR1 is SQVTM and CDR2 is ANQGSEA. This CDR3 has 11 residues. J lost 6 bases, V lost 6 bases, and 3 bases had no gene match. CDR3 loop: CSVGQGDGYTF. Written as DNA, the CDR3 is TGCAGCGTCGGACAGGGTGATGGCTACACCTTC.

The V call is TRBV7-2, the J call TRBJ2-7; 7 bases are shared with TRBD2. CDR3 length: 13 amino acids. The V segment lost 5 bases and the J segment 6 bases; nucleotides outside the gene matches: 7. Germline CDR1 is SGHTA and CDR2 is FQGNSA. The DNA of the CDR3 is TGTGCCAGCAGCCTTGGACTAGTAAGCGAGCAGTACTTC. This gives the protein CASSLGLVSEQYF. Drawing the rest from reference TRBV7-2 and TRBJ2-7, the complete variable domain is GAGVSQSPSNKVTEKGKDVELRCDPISGHTALYWYRQSLGQGLEFLIYFQGNSAPDKSGLPSDRFSAERTGGSVSTLTIQRTQQEDSAVYLCASSLGLVSEQYFGPGTRLTVT.

The rearrangement joins TRBV11-2 to TRBJ2-7; the match to TRBD2 covers 8 bases. J was trimmed by 1 base and V by 6 bases; bases with no gene match: 8. The CDR3 spans 15 residues. Germline V gene lookup returns CDR1 SGHAT and CDR2 FQNNGV. CDR3 sequence: CASSGGGLASYEQYF. The DNA for the CDR3 is TGTGCCAGCAGTGGGGGCGGACTAGCTTCCTACGAGCAGTACTTC. Supplemented by reference TRBV11-2 and TRBJ2-7, the full variable domain reads EAGVAQSPRYKIIEKRQSVAFWCNPISGHATLYWYQQILGQGPKLLIQFQNNGVVDDSQLPKDRFSAERLKGVDSTLKIQPAKLEDSAVYLCASSGGGLASYEQYFGPGTRLTVT.

V is TRBV3-1 (or the pseudogene TRBV3-2) and J is TRBJ2-7; 12 bases are shared with TRBD2. Germline loops: CDR1 LGHDT, CDR2 YNNKEL (reference sequence). The CDR3 runs to 17 residues. V gave up 7 bases and J gave up 4 bases; unmatched junction bases: 14. CDR3 in DNA: TGTGCCAGCACCGACGCCGGGACTAGCGGGCGGTTTTACGAGCAGTACTTC. Its translation is CASTDAGTSGRFYEQYF.

V gene TRBV4-3 combines with J gene TRBJ2-3, with D unresolved. The CDR3 is 14 amino acids. Germline-derived CDR1 and CDR2 are LGHNA and YSLEER. The ends were cut back, 1 base at V and 2 bases at J, with 7 bases in the middle. The CDR3 sequence is CASSQGPNTDTQYF. CDR3 DNA sequence: TGCGCCAGCAGCCAAGGGCCGAACACAGATACGCAGTATTTT.

The sample holds one count of this clone. The V and J genes are TRBV30 and TRBJ1-2; 7 positions agree with TRBD1. The V and J ends lost 5 bases and 2 bases, in that order; junction bases with no gene match: 2. CDR1 is GTSNPN and CDR2 is SVGIG in the germline V gene (reference sequence). The length of the CDR3 is 12 residues. CDR3 loop: CAWATGNYGYTF. CDR3 DNA sequence: TGTGCCTGGGCGACAGGGAACTATGGCTACACCTTC.

CDR3 residues: CASSREGKTNEKLFF. CDR3 nucleotide sequence: TGTGCCAGCAGCCGGGAGGGGAAAACTAATGAAAAACTGTTTTTT. This chain uses TRBV7-9 with TRBJ1-4; D is possibly TRBD1 (5 bases). The V gene's germline CDR1 is SEHNR and CDR2 FQNEAQ (reference sequence). This CDR3 is built from 15 residues. V was clipped by 5 bases and J by 1 base, with 11 bases between them. Using reference TRBV7-9 and TRBJ1-4 for the parts outside the CDR3, the full variable domain is DTGVSQNPRHKITKRGQNVTFRCDPISEHNRLYWYRQTLGQGPEFLTYFQNEAQLEKSRLLSDRFSAERPKGSFSTLEIQRTEQGDSAMYLCASSREGKTNEKLFFGSGTQLSVL.

J is TRBJ2-1 and V is TRBV30, with TRBD2 identical over 7 bases. J was trimmed by 7 bases and V by 2 bases; bases with no gene match: 8. Germline lookup yields CDR1 GTSNPN and CDR2 SVGIG (reference sequence). The CDR3 length is 14 residues. The CDR3 reads CAWSLTSGTNEQFF. Written as DNA, the CDR3 is TGTGCCTGGAGTCTCACCAGCGGGACGAATGAGCAGTTCTTC. Combining the CDR3 with reference TRBV30 and TRBJ2-1 gives the whole variable domain SQTIHQWPATLVQPVGSPLSLECTVEGTSNPNLYWYRQAAGRGLQLLFYSVGIGQISSEVPQNLSASRPQDRQFILSSKKLLLSDSGFYLCAWSLTSGTNEQFFGPGTRLTVL.

A single count supports this clone. The rearrangement links TRBV3-1 (or the pseudogene TRBV3-2) to TRBJ1-1, with 9 positions matching TRBD1. The germline gives CDR1 LGHDT, CDR2 YNNKEL (reference sequence). V gave up 3 bases and J gave up 11 bases; unmatched junction bases: 7. The CDR3 spans 13 residues. Here the CDR3 reads CASSQGTGTVAFF. In DNA, the CDR3 is TGTGCCAGCAGCCAGGGGACAGGGACGGTCGCTTTCTTT.

The chain carries TRBV7-8 and TRBJ2-7, with TRBD1 identical over 8 bases. Germline CDR1 SGHVS, CDR2 FQNEAQ. The V gene end was trimmed by 5 bases and the J gene end by 3 bases; junction bases not matched to a gene: 6. CDR3 length equals 14 residues. The CDR3 loop is CASSPGQDLYEQYF. The CDR3 region has the DNA TGTGCCAGCAGCCCGGGACAGGACCTCTACGAGCAGTACTTC.

This chain connects TRBV5-5 to TRBJ2-3, with 10 bases fitting TRBD2. CDR1 is SGHKS and CDR2 is YYEKEE in the germline V gene (reference sequence). The V and J ends lost 2 bases and 1 base, in that order; junction bases with no gene match: 4. The CDR3 contains 16 residues. CDR3 sequence reads: CASSFPLAGGTDTQYF. CDR3 nucleotide sequence: TGTGCCAGCAGCTTTCCCCTAGCGGGAGGCACAGATACGCAGTATTTT.

This chain joins TRBV18 and TRBJ2-6; tentative D call: TRBD2 (6 bases). Looked up from germline, CDR1 is KGHSH and CDR2 is LQKENI. Trimming stripped 6 bases from V and 0 bases from J, with 6 bases between. There are 14 residues in the CDR3. CDR3 sequence reads: CASSGSSGANVLTF. The CDR3 region has the DNA TGTGCCAGCTCCGGGAGCTCTGGGGCCAACGTCCTGACTTTC.

The chain couples TRBV19 to TRBJ2-1; 8 nucleotides align to TRBD2. V trimming: 3 bases; J trimming: 4 bases; junction bases outside the gene matches: 5. CDR3 size: 15 residues. CDR1 and CDR2 (germline): LNHDA, SQIVND (reference sequence). The CDR3 region has the DNA TGTGCCAGTAGTATCGGGGGGGGGCTTTACAATGAGCAGTTCTTC. Its protein is CASSIGGGLYNEQFF.

The rearrangement uses TRBV5-1 and TRBJ2-7, with TRBD2 matching 9 bases. Trimming cost V 4 bases and J 8 bases; bases outside gene matches: 16. Per the germline V gene, CDR1 is SGHRS and CDR2 is YFSETQ. CDR3 length: 16 residues. Here the CDR3 DNA reads TGCGCCAGCAGCACCCGGCGGGCTAGCGGGATTGAGAAGCAGTACTTC. This codes for CASSTRRASGIEKQYF. Looking up the rest from reference TRBV5-1 and TRBJ2-7 gives the full variable domain: KAGVTQTPRYLIKTRGQQVTLSCSPISGHRSVSWYQQTPGQGLQFLFEYFSETQRNKGNFPGRFSGRQFSNSRSEMNVSTLELGDSALYLCASSTRRASGIEKQYFGPGTRLTVT.

This chain links TRBV2 with TRBJ2-1, with 10 bases lining up with TRBD1. The CDR3 has 15 amino acids. The germline V gene has CDR1 SNHLY and CDR2 FYNNEI. Unmatched junction bases numbered 10, after V lost 6 bases and J lost 8 bases. The CDR3 sequence: CASSQDRGRMDEQFF. The DNA of the CDR3 is TGTGCCAGCAGCCAGGACAGGGGGAGAATGGATGAGCAGTTCTTC.

The V and J genes are TRBV5-4 and TRBJ1-1; D is unresolved. CDR1 and CDR2 from the germline V gene are SGHNT and YYREEE (reference sequence). CDR3 length: 14 amino acids. With 2 bases removed from V and 5 bases from J, the gap between germline ends came to 13 bases. CDR3 amino acids: CASSFGPGGTEAFF. The CDR3 DNA follows: TGTGCCAGCAGCTTTGGCCCAGGAGGTACTGAAGCTTTCTTT.

The chain has TRBV7-2 and TRBJ1-6, with unresolved D. This CDR3 has 15 residues. The V end lost 1 base, the J end lost 6 bases, and 10 bases lay between the germline ends. The V gene's germline CDR1 is SGHTA and CDR2 FQGNSA. CDR3 sequence (DNA): TGTGCCAGCAGCTTAGGGCAGGCGACTAATTCACCCCTCCACTTT. It encodes CASSLGQATNSPLHF.

The chain has TRBV28 and TRBJ1-2, with D possibly being TRBD1 (5 bases). This CDR3 region has 13 residues. Trimming removed 6 bases at V and 4 bases at J, with 12 bases between. Germline V gene sequence: CDR1 MDHEN, CDR2 SYDVKM. CDR3 sequence: CASSLDRVYGYTF. The CDR3 bases are TGTGCCAGCAGCCTTGACAGAGTCTATGGCTACACCTTC.

The chain combines TRBV5-1 with TRBJ1-2; D is ambiguous. The CDR3 runs to 14 residues. CDR1 is SGHRS and CDR2 is YFSETQ in the germline V gene. The ends were cut back, 4 bases at V and 0 bases at J, with 10 bases in the middle. This CDR3 is CASSLGPSNYGYTF. CDR3 in DNA: TGCGCCAGCAGCCTAGGGCCGTCTAACTATGGCTACACCTTC.

In DNA, the CDR3 is TGTGCCAGCAGCTCACCCTTAGCGGGACCCTACAATGAGCAGTTCTTC. Residues: CASSSPLAGPYNEQFF. The rearrangement links TRBV7-2 to TRBJ2-1, with TRBD2 matching 8 bases. V was pared by 4 bases and J by 2 bases, with 7 bases of the junction left unmatched. CDR1 SGHTA and CDR2 FQGNSA come from the germline V gene. This CDR3 spans 16 amino acids.

The V and J genes are TRBV28 and TRBJ2-5, with TRBD1 identical over 7 bases. Germline V gives CDR1 MDHEN, CDR2 SYDVKM. J was trimmed by 4 bases and V by 1 base; bases with no gene match: 9. This CDR3 has 16 residues. In DNA form, the CDR3 reads TGTGCCAGCAGTTTATATCTCAGGGGGATTCGAGAGACCCAGTACTTC. As protein: CASSLYLRGIRETQYF.

The chain couples TRBV5-6 to TRBJ2-5; tentative D call: TRBD2 (6 bases). The CDR3 is made up of 14 amino acids. Deletions cut 2 bases from V and 2 bases from J, with 10 bases between. Germline V gene data show CDR1 as SGHDT and CDR2 as YYEEEE. This CDR3 is CASSFGLAQETQYF. The CDR3 DNA sequence: TGTGCCAGCAGCTTCGGGCTAGCGCAAGAGACCCAGTACTTC.

The chain couples TRBV29-1 to TRBJ2-7; D is unresolved. Trimming stripped 1 base from V and 7 bases from J, with 8 bases between. The CDR3 is made up of 11 amino acids. The V gene's germline CDR1 is SQVTM and CDR2 ANQGSEA. The CDR3 sequence is CSVEGDTEQYF. CDR3 in DNA: TGCAGCGTTGAAGGAGACACTGAGCAGTACTTC.

The V call is TRBV19, the J call TRBJ2-2; 7 nucleotides match TRBD1. CDR3 size: 14 residues. The ends lost 5 bases at V and 3 bases at J; junction bases unmatched: 3. Per the germline V gene, CDR1 is LNHDA and CDR2 is SQIVND (reference sequence). CDR3 residues: CASSGQVDTGELFF. The CDR3 DNA sequence: TGTGCCAGTAGTGGACAGGTGGACACCGGGGAGCTGTTTTTT.

This chain links TRBV5-6 with TRBJ1-6, with D unresolved. The CDR3 loop spans 14 amino acids. Trimming stripped 1 base from V and 8 bases from J, with 10 bases between. Germline lookup yields CDR1 SGHDT and CDR2 YYEEEE. CDR3 coding DNA: TGTGCCAGCAGCTTGCGGGGTTGGGATTCACCCCTCCACTTT. This sequence encodes CASSLRGWDSPLHF.